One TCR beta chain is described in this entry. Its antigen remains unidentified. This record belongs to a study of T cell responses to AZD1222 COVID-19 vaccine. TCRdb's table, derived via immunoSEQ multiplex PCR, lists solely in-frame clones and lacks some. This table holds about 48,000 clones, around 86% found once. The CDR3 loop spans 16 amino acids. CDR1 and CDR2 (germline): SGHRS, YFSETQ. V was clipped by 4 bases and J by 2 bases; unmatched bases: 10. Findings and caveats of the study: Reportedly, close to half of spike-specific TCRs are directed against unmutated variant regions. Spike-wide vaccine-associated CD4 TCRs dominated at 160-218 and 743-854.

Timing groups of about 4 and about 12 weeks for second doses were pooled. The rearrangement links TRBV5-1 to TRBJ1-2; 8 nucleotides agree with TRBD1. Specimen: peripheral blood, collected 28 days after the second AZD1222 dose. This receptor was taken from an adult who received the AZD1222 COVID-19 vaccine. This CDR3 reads CASSQPLDRANYGYTF. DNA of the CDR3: TGCGCCAGCAGCCAACCCTTGGACAGGGCCAACTATGGCTACACCTTC.